The 11 T cell receptor beta chains below all came from one sample that was sequenced in a study of technical replicates of blood from a few donors. The data were produced by immunoSEQ multiplex PCR, yet TCRdb's version contains in-frame clones alone and is incomplete. The sample includes about 75,000 clones, approximately 96% of them seen just once. Sequencing was performed on T cells isolated from PBMCs. These receptors were collected from a human donor in good health.

This clone was seen just once. The chain couples TRBV7-3 to TRBJ2-1, with D unclear. V lost 2 bases to trimming and J lost 5 bases, with 10 bases between them. Germline V gene data show CDR1 as SGHTA and CDR2 as FQGTGA. This CDR3 is 14 amino acids long. Here the CDR3 DNA reads TGTGCCAGCAGCTTATTCGGAGCGAACAATGAGCAGTTCTTC. Its translation is CASSLFGANNEQFF. The full variable domain, its missing parts supplied by reference TRBV7-3 and TRBJ2-1, is GAGVSQTPSNKVTEKGKYVELRCDPISGHTALYWYRQSLGQGPEFLIYFQGTGAADDSGLPNDRFFAVRPEGSVSTLKIQRTERGDSAVYLCASSLFGANNEQFFGPGTRLTVL.

This clone was detected only once. V gene TRBV10-2 combines with J gene TRBJ1-1; D uncertain. The length of the CDR3 is 14 residues. V was pared by 10 bases and J by 7 bases, with 22 bases between. Germline assignment: CDR1 WSHSY and CDR2 SAAADI. In DNA form, the CDR3 reads TGCGCCACCCTCGGGAGCCTACAGAAGGGTGAAGCTTTCTTT. Its protein product is CATLGSLQKGEAFF.

The chain recombines TRBV5-1 with TRBJ1-1; D is perhaps TRBD1 (6 bases). From germline, CDR1 is SGHRS and CDR2 YFSETQ. The CDR3 loop spans 14 amino acids. Trimming pared 4 bases from V and 3 bases from J, leaving 13 bases between. This CDR3 reads CASSPGRGDTEAFF. CDR3 bases: TGCGCCAGCAGCCCAGGGAGGGGGGACACTGAAGCTTTCTTT.

This chain joins TRBV4-1 and TRBJ1-5, with D possibly being TRBD1 (6 bases). This CDR3 is 18 amino acids long. Germline values: CDR1 MGHRA, CDR2 YSYEKL. Trimming shortened V by 0 bases and J by 10 bases, and 25 bases separated the two germline ends. The DNA of the CDR3 is TGCGCCAGCAGCCAAGAGCTCGCAGGGGCGGGCTCGGATTTACCCCAGCATTTT. Its protein product is CASSQELAGAGSDLPQHF.

V is TRBV28 and J is TRBJ1-2; D remains ambiguous. The CDR3 loop spans 17 amino acids. Germline loops: CDR1 MDHEN, CDR2 SYDVKM. Between the trimmed V and J ends, which lost 0 bases and 4 bases, there was a span of 18 bases. CDR3 coding DNA: TGTGCCAGCAGTTTATGGTCCGCGTCGTTGTCTTCCTATGGCTACACCTTC. Amino acid sequence: CASSLWSASLSSYGYTF.

CDR3 amino acids: CASSTPSYEQYF. The CDR3 DNA follows: TGTGCCAGTTCCACACCATCCTACGAGCAGTACTTC. The chain is built from TRBV6-5 and TRBJ2-7; no clear D gene. Looked up from germline, CDR1 is MNHEY and CDR2 is SVGAGI. V was clipped by 9 bases and J by 1 base, with 10 bases between them. The length of the CDR3 is 12 residues.

The chain is built from TRBV6-5 and TRBJ2-1; D might be TRBD2 (6 bases). Germline V gene sequence: CDR1 MNHEY, CDR2 SVGAGI. Trimming cost V 5 bases and J 10 bases, with 15 bases left between them. This CDR3 spans 13 amino acids. The DNA of the CDR3 is TGTGCCAGCAGTCCCCAGGTGAGCGGGGAGCAGTTCTTC. It encodes CASSPQVSGEQFF.

The chain combines TRBV2 with TRBJ1-1; D is possibly TRBD1 (6 bases). The germline CDR1 and CDR2 sequences are SNHLY and FYNNEI. The CDR3 length is 13 residues. The V and J ends lost 2 bases and 7 bases respectively, with 11 bases between them. In nucleotides, the CDR3 is TGTGCCAGCAGTGAATGGGGGCAGAATGAAGCTTTCTTT. Protein product: CASSEWGQNEAFF. The full variable domain, in which reference TRBV2 and TRBJ1-1 provide the parts outside the CDR3, is EPEVTQTPSHQVTQMGQEVILRCVPISNHLYFYWYRQILGQKVEFLVSFYNNEISEKSEIFDDQFSVERPDGSNFTLKIRSTKLEDSAMYFCASSEWGQNEAFFGQGTRLTVV.

The chain links TRBV10-3 to TRBJ2-7; maybe TRBD1 (6 bases). V was cut by 5 bases and J by 7 bases, with 12 bases left in between. In germline, CDR1 is ENHRY, CDR2 SYGVKD. The CDR3 contains 12 residues. This chain's CDR3 is CAISITGYEQYF. For the CDR3, the DNA is TGTGCCATCAGTATAACAGGGTATGAGCAGTACTTC.

The chain links TRBV28 to TRBJ2-1; the D gene is possibly TRBD2 (6 bases). CDR1 and CDR2 (germline): MDHEN, SYDVKM. With 2 bases removed from V and 7 bases from J, the gap between germline ends came to 12 bases. The length of the CDR3 is 14 residues. The CDR3 nucleotides read TGTGCCAGCAGTTTAACGGGAGATAGGAATGAGCAGTTCTTC. Encoded protein: CASSLTGDRNEQFF.

The chain uses TRBV28 and TRBJ1-5, with TRBD1 matching 9 bases. The J segment lost 7 bases and the V segment lost 6 bases, leaving 10 bases of the junction unmatched. CDR3 length: 15 residues. Looked up from germline, CDR1 is MDHEN and CDR2 is SYDVKM. CDR3: CASRGAGQGNQPQHF. In DNA form, the CDR3 reads TGTGCCAGCAGGGGGGCAGGACAGGGGAACCAGCCCCAGCATTTT. Based on the CDR3 plus reference TRBV28 and TRBJ1-5, the full variable domain is DVKVTQSSRYLVKRTGEKVFLECVQDMDHENMFWYRQDPGLGLRLIYFSYDVKMKEKGDIPEGYSVSREKKERFSLILESASTNQTSMYLCASRGAGQGNQPQHFGDGTRLSIL.